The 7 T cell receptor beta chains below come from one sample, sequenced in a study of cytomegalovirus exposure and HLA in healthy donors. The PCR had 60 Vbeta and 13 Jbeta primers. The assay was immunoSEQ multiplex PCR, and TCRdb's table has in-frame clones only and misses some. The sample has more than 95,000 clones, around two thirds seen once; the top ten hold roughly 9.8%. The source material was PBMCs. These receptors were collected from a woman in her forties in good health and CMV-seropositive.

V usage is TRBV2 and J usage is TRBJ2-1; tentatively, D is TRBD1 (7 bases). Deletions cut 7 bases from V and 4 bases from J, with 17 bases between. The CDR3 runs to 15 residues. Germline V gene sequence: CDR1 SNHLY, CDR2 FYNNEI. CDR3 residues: CASKGGRGWYNEQFF. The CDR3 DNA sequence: TGTGCCAGCAAGGGGGGCAGGGGGTGGTACAATGAGCAGTTCTTC.

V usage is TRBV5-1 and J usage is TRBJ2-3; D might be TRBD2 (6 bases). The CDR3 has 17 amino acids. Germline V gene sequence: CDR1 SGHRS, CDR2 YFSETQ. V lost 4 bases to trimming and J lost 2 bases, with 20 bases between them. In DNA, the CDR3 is TGCGCCAGCAGCCCCTGGGACTCTAAGACGCCCACAGATACGCAGTATTTT. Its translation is CASSPWDSKTPTDTQYF.

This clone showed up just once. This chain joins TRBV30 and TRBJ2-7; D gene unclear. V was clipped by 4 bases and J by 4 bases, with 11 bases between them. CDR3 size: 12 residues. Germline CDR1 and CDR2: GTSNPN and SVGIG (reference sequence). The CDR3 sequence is CAWTEDNYEQYF. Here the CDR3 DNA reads TGTGCCTGGACAGAAGACAATTACGAGCAGTACTTC.

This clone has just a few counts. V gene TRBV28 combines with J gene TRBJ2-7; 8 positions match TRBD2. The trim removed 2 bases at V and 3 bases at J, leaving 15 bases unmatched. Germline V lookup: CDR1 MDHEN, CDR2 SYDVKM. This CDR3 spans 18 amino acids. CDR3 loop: CASSLVEGAGVLFYEQYF. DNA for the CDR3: TGTGCCAGCAGTTTAGTGGAAGGAGCGGGAGTTCTCTTCTACGAGCAGTACTTC.

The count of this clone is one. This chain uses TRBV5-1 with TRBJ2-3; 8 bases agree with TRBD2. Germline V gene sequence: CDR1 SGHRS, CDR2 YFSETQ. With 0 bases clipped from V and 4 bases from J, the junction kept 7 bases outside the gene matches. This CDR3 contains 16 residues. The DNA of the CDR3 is TGCGCCAGCAGCTTGGATCCGGGACTAGGAGCAGATACGCAGTATTTT. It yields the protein CASSLDPGLGADTQYF. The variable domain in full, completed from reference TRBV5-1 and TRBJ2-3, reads KAGVTQTPRYLIKTRGQQVTLSCSPISGHRSVSWYQQTPGQGLQFLFEYFSETQRNKGNFPGRFSGRQFSNSRSEMNVSTLELGDSALYLCASSLDPGLGADTQYFGPGTRLTVL.

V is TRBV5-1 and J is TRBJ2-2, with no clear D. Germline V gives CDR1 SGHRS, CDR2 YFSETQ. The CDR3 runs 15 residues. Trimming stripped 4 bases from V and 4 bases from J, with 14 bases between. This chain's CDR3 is CASSNTGPSTGELFF. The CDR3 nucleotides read TGCGCCAGCAGCAATACTGGGCCATCCACCGGGGAGCTGTTTTTT.

The CDR3 nucleotides are TGTGCCAGTAGTTCCCGGGAAGGATACGAGCAGTACTTC. As protein: CASSSREGYEQYF. The rearrangement joins TRBV19 to TRBJ2-7, with a possible D match to TRBD2 (5 bases). The CDR3 is 13 amino acids. The V gene's germline CDR1 is LNHDA and CDR2 SQIVND (reference sequence). Trimming stripped 5 bases from V and 4 bases from J, with 12 bases between.